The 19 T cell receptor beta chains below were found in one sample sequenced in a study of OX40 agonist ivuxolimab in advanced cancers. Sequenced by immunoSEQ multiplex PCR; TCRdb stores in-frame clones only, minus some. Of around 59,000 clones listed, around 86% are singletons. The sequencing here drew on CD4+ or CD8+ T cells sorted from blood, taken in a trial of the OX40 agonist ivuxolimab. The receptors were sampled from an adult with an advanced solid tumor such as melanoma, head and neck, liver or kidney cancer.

The CDR3 coding sequence is TGCGCCAGCAGCTTGGAAGCGGGGGGCTACACCTTC. Its protein product is CASSLEAGGYTF. V is TRBV5-1 and J is TRBJ1-2; no clear D gene. The CDR3 runs to 12 residues. V was trimmed by 0 bases and J by 8 bases, leaving 8 bases between them. Germline values: CDR1 SGHRS, CDR2 YFSETQ.

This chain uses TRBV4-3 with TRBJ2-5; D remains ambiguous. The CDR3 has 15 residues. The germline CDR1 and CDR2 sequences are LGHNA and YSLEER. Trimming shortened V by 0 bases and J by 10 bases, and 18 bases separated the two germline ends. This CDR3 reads CASSQDLSPIRFQYF. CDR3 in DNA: TGCGCCAGCAGCCAAGATTTAAGTCCGATCAGGTTCCAGTACTTC.

The CDR3 loop is CAWRITDYGYTF. CDR3 sequence (DNA): TGTGCCTGGAGGATTACGGACTATGGCTACACCTTC. The chain uses TRBV30 and TRBJ1-2, with D unresolved. With 3 bases removed from V and 3 bases from J, the gap between germline ends came to 8 bases. The CDR3 length is 12 residues. CDR1 is GTSNPN and CDR2 is SVGIG in the germline V gene (reference sequence).

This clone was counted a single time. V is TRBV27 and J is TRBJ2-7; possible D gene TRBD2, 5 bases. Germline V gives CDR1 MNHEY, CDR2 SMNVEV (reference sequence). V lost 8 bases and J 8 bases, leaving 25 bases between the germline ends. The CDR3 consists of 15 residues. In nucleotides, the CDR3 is TGTGCCAGCGGCAGCCGGGCCCAAGGGAGAATCAAGCAGTACTTC. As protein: CASGSRAQGRIKQYF.

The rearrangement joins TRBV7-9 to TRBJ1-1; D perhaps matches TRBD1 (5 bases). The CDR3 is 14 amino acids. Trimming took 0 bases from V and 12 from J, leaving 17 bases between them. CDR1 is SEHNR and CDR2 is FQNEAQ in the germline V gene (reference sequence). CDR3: CASSLAQGPQFSFF. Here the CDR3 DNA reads TGTGCCAGCAGCTTAGCGCAGGGCCCTCAGTTCTCTTTCTTT. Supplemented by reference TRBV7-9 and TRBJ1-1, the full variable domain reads DTGVSQNPRHKITKRGQNVTFRCDPISEHNRLYWYRQTLGQGPEFLTYFQNEAQLEKSRLLSDRFSAERPKGSFSTLEIQRTEQGDSAMYLCASSLAQGPQFSFFGQGTRLTVV.

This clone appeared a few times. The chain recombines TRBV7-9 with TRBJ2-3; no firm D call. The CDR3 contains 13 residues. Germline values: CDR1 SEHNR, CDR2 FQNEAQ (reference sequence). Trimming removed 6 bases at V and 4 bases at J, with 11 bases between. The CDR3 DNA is TGTGCCAGCAGTCGCGCTGGGGCAGATACGCAGTATTTT. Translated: CASSRAGADTQYF.

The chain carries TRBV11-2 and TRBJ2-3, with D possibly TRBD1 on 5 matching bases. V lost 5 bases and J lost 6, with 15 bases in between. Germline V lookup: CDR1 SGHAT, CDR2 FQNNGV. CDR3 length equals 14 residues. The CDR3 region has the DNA TGTGCCAGCAGCCCTGGGGCTGGAGCCGATACGCAGTATTTT. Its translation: CASSPGAGADTQYF.

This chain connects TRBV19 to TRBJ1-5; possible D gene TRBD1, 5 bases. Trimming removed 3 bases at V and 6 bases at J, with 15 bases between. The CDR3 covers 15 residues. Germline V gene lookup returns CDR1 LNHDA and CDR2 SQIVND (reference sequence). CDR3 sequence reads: CASSITKRGSQPQHF. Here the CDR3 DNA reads TGTGCCAGTAGTATTACCAAGCGGGGGAGTCAGCCCCAGCATTTT.

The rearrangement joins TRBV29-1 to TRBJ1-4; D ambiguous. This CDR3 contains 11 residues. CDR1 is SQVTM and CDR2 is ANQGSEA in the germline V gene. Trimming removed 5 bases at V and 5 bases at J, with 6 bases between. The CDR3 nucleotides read TGCAGCGTTAGGTTAAATGAAAAACTGTTTTTT. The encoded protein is CSVRLNEKLFF.

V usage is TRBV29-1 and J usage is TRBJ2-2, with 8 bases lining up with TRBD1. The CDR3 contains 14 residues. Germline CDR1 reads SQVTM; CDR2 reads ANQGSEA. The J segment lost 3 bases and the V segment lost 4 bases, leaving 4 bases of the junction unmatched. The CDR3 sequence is CSVVSGQDTGELFF. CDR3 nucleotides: TGCAGCGTTGTGTCGGGACAGGACACCGGGGAGCTGTTTTTT.

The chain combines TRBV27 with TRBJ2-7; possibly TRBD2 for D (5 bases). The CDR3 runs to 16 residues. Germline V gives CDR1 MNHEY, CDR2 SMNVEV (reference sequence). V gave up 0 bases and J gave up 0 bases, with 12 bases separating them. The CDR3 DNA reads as TGTGCCAGCAGTTTATCAAGCGGAAGGAGCTCCTACGAGCAGTACTTC. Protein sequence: CASSLSSGRSSYEQYF.

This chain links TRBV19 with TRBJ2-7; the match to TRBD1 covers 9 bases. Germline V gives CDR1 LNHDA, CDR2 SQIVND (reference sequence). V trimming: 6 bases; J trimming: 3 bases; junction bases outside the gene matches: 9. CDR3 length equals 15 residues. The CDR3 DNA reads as TGTGCCAGTAGCAGCCCCGGGACAGGGAACTACGAGCAGTACTTC. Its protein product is CASSSPGTGNYEQYF.

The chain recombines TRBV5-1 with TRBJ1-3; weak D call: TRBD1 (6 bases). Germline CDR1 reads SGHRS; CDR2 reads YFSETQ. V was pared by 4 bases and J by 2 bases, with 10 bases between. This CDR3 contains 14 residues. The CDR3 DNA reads TGCGCCAGCAGCCCTAGGACAGCTGGAAACACCATATATTTT. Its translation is CASSPRTAGNTIYF.

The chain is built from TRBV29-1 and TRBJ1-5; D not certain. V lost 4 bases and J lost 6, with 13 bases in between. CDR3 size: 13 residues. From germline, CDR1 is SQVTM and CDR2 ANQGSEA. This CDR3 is CSVADSLAQPQHF. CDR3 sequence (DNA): TGCAGCGTTGCCGACTCATTGGCTCAGCCCCAGCATTTT.

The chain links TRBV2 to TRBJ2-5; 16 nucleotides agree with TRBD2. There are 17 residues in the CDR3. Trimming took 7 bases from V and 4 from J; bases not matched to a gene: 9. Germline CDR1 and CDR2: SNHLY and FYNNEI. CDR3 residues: CASNTGLAGGPGETQYF. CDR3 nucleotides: TGTGCCAGCAATACGGGACTAGCGGGAGGGCCTGGAGAGACCCAGTACTTC.

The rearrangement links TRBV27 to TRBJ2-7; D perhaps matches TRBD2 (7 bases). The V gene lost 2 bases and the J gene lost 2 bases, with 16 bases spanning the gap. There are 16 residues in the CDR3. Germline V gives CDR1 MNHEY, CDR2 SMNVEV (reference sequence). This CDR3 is CASSLEGGGRAYEQYF. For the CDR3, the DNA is TGTGCCAGCAGTTTAGAGGGGGGGGGCAGAGCCTACGAGCAGTACTTC.

The chain's CDR3 is CASSPRPEGEKLFF. The CDR3 DNA reads TGCGCCAGCAGCCCCCGCCCCGAGGGTGAAAAACTGTTTTTT. V is TRBV4-3 and J is TRBJ1-4; D ambiguous. Germline V CDR1 and CDR2: LGHNA, YSLEER. CDR3 size: 14 residues. V was cut by 4 bases and J by 7 bases, with 13 bases left in between.

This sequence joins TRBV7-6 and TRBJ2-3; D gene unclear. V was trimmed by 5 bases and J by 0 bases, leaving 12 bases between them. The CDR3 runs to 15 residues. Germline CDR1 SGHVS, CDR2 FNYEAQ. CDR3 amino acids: CASSPHMASTDTQYF. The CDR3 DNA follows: TGTGCCAGCAGCCCCCATATGGCTAGCACAGATACGCAGTATTTT.

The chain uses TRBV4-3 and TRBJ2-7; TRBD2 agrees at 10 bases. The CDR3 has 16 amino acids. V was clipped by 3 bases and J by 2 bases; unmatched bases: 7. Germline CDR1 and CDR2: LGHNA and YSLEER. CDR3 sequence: CASSQNLAGETYEQYF. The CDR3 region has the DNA TGCGCCAGCAGCCAGAATCTAGCGGGGGAAACCTACGAGCAGTACTTC.